This T cell receptor (beta chain) stems from a study of T cells in tuberculosis. Looked up from germline, CDR1 is MNHNS and CDR2 is SASEGT. V lost 11 bases, J lost 2 bases, and 12 bases lay in between. The CDR3 spans 13 residues. Measured with immunoSEQ multiplex PCR; TCRdb has only the in-frame clones, and not every one. The sample has 35,000 to 45,000 clones, roughly 94% seen once; the top ten hold about 1.8%. Sequenced: PBMCs. This sequence joins TRBV6-1 and TRBJ2-2, with a weak D call TRBD2 (6 bases). The sequence was collected from a donor between 10 and 35 years old with latent tuberculosis or without tuberculosis infection. Some clones in this sample may be carry-over from other donors' samples. The CDR3 reads CAGGDYNTGELFF. For the CDR3, the DNA is TGTGCCGGAGGGGATTACAACACCGGGGAGCTGTTTTTT.